The source of this TCR beta chain is a study of radiotherapy plus CTLA-4 blockade in lung cancer. Study summary: In roughly 19% of patients, objective responses were seen; approximately 31% had disease control.

Remarks on this clone: Its antigen is currently unknown.

Those patients who had chemo-refractory metastatic non-small-cell lung cancer were given focal radiation along with CTLA-4 blockade through ipilimumab. The data were produced by immunoSEQ multiplex PCR, yet TCRdb's version contains in-frame clones alone and is incomplete. There are over 75,000 clones in the sample; 80% to 90% occur only once, and 0.84% lies in the top ten. The CDR3 has 15 amino acids. The J segment lost 2 bases and the V segment lost 4 bases, leaving 8 bases of the junction unmatched. CDR1 MNHNS and CDR2 SASEGT come from the germline V gene. Study conclusions and caveats: Researchers report tumor-derived TCR clones expanding in blood after radiotherapy plus ipilimumab. Alongside interferon-beta, early blood T cell clone dynamics were reportedly the best predictor of response.

This specimen was peripheral blood, taken from a patient treated with radiotherapy plus ipilimumab. The TCR originated in a human donor with non-small cell lung cancer who had stable disease on radiotherapy plus ipilimumab. The chain has TRBV6-1 and TRBJ2-7; 7 bases fit TRBD1. CDR3 region: CASSAETGPAYEQYF. As DNA, the CDR3 is TGTGCCAGCAGTGCAGAGACAGGGCCCGCCTACGAGCAGTACTTC.